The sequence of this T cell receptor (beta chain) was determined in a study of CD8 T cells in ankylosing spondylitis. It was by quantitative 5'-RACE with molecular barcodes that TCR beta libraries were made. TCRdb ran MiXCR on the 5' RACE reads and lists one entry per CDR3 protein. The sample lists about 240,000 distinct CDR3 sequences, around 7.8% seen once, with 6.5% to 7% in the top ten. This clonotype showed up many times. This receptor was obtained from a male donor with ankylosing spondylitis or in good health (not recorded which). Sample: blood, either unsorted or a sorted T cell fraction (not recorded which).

In nucleotides, the CDR3 is TGTGCCGGCCGGGACACCTGTTTGTACCAAGAGACCCAGTACTTC. Residues: CAGRDTCLYQETQYF. This chain connects TRBV21-1 to TRBJ2-5; TRBD1 is taken as the D call from the table, unchecked against the DNA. TRBV21-1 is reported as a pseudogene. The CDR3 extends over 15 amino acids.